The rows below give T cell receptor beta chains drawn from one sample of a study of CD8+ T cells in alopecia areata. This table comes from immunoSEQ multiplex PCR, and its TCRdb copy is limited to in-frame clones, with some not included. Among approximately 160,000 clones listed, 50% to 65% were seen once. Sequencing used CD4+ T cells sorted from blood, obtained at week 24, from a patient treated with tofacitinib. These receptors were taken from a human donor with alopecia areata. The CDR3 runs from the conserved cysteine through the conserved F or W. A D gene is named only where the DNA matches it firmly. The size field is filled for only some rows; it gives once, few, many or a size class.

D gene: .; clone size: .; J gene: TRBJ2-7; V gene: TRBV18; CDR3 protein: CASSLLEGAYEQYF; CDR3 DNA: TGTGCCAGCTCACTATTGGAGGGGGCCTACGAGCAGTACTTC
D gene: .; clone size: .; J gene: TRBJ2-3; V gene: TRBV7-3; CDR3 protein: CASSRGDRRPSTDTQYF; CDR3 DNA: TGTGCCAGCAGCCGTGGGGACCGCCGACCTAGCACAGATACGCAGTATTTT
D gene: .; clone size: few; J gene: TRBJ2-1; V gene: TRBV4-1; CDR3 protein: CASSQLGSSYNEQFF; CDR3 DNA: TGCGCCAGCAGCCAATTGGGGTCCTCCTACAATGAGCAGTTCTTC
D gene: .; clone size: .; J gene: TRBJ1-2; V gene: TRBV6-1; CDR3 protein: CASSEALGDNFYGYTF; CDR3 DNA: TGTGCCAGCAGTGAAGCTCTTGGGGACAACTTCTATGGCTACACCTTC
D gene: .; clone size: .; J gene: TRBJ2-5; V gene: TRBV27; CDR3 protein: CASSSLVGRETQYF; CDR3 DNA: TGTGCCAGCAGTTCACTAGTGGGGCGGGAGACCCAGTACTTC
D gene: .; clone size: .; J gene: TRBJ2-2; V gene: TRBV6-1; CDR3 protein: CASTDREQNTGELFF; CDR3 DNA: TGTGCCAGCACTGACCGGGAGCAGAACACCGGGGAGCTGTTTTTT
D gene: .; clone size: .; J gene: TRBJ1-1; V gene: TRBV6-1; CDR3 protein: CASSSRGAFF; CDR3 DNA: TGTGCCAGCAGTTCCAGGGGAGCTTTCTTT
D gene: .; clone size: .; J gene: TRBJ1-5; V gene: TRBV19; CDR3 protein: CASSSGRDQPQHF; CDR3 DNA: TGTGCCAGTAGTAGCGGCAGGGATCAGCCCCAGCATTTT
D gene: TRBD1; clone size: .; J gene: TRBJ2-2; V gene: TRBV4-1; CDR3 protein: CASSPPGQGSGELFF; CDR3 DNA: TGCGCCAGCAGCCCCCCGGGACAGGGTTCCGGGGAGCTGTTTTTT
D gene: .; clone size: .; J gene: TRBJ1-6; V gene: TRBV5-1; CDR3 protein: CASSLEINSPLHF; CDR3 DNA: TGCGCCAGCAGCTTGGAGATTAATTCACCCCTCCACTTT
D gene: .; clone size: .; J gene: TRBJ1-2; V gene: TRBV9; CDR3 protein: CASSKALSTYGYTF; CDR3 DNA: TGTGCCAGCAGCAAGGCCCTTTCAACGTATGGCTACACCTTC
D gene: .; clone size: .; J gene: TRBJ2-7; V gene: TRBV4-1; CDR3 protein: CASSLQRDSTYEQYF; CDR3 DNA: TGCGCCAGCAGCCTGCAGCGGGACAGCACCTACGAGCAGTACTTC
D gene: TRBD1; clone size: .; J gene: TRBJ1-2; V gene: TRBV29-1; CDR3 protein: CSVVAGQGEYGYTF; CDR3 DNA: TGCAGCGTTGTCGCGGGACAGGGGGAATATGGCTACACCTTC
D gene: .; clone size: .; J gene: TRBJ2-5; V gene: TRBV29-1; CDR3 protein: CSVALQASETQYF; CDR3 DNA: TGCAGCGTTGCCCTACAGGCCTCAGAGACCCAGTACTTC
D gene: .; clone size: few; J gene: TRBJ1-1; V gene: TRBV29-1; CDR3 protein: CSVEERSNTEAFF; CDR3 DNA: TGCAGCGTGGAGGAGCGGTCGAACACTGAAGCTTTCTTT
D gene: .; clone size: few; J gene: TRBJ2-1; V gene: TRBV7-9; CDR3 protein: CCCWSSYNEQFF; CDR3 DNA: TGTTGTTGCTGGAGCTCCTACAATGAGCAGTTCTTC
D gene: .; clone size: .; J gene: TRBJ1-1; V gene: TRBV30; CDR3 protein: CAWTIGGATEAFF; CDR3 DNA: TGTGCCTGGACCATCGGGGGTGCCACTGAAGCTTTCTTT
D gene: .; clone size: .; J gene: TRBJ1-6; V gene: TRBV27; CDR3 protein: CASSYERRTNSPLHF; CDR3 DNA: TGTGCCAGCAGTTACGAGAGGAGGACCAATTCACCCCTCCACTTT
D gene: .; clone size: .; J gene: TRBJ1-4; V gene: TRBV30; CDR3 protein: CAWRGNEKLFF; CDR3 DNA: TGTGCCTGGAGGGGTAATGAAAAACTGTTTTTT
D gene: TRBD1; clone size: .; J gene: TRBJ2-5; V gene: TRBV30; CDR3 protein: CAWNTGGETQYF; CDR3 DNA: TGTGCCTGGAATACAGGGGGCGAGACCCAGTACTTC
D gene: .; clone size: .; J gene: TRBJ1-2; V gene: TRBV6-5; CDR3 protein: CASSYSRGRDGYTF; CDR3 DNA: TGTGCCAGCAGTTACTCGAGGGGGAGGGATGGCTACACCTTC
D gene: .; clone size: .; J gene: TRBJ2-3; V gene: TRBV11-3; CDR3 protein: CASSLGNTQYF; CDR3 DNA: TGTGCCAGCAGCTTAGGAAATACGCAGTATTTT
D gene: TRBD2; clone size: few; J gene: TRBJ2-5; V gene: TRBV11-2; CDR3 protein: CASSLVAGSGETQYF; CDR3 DNA: TGTGCCAGCAGCTTAGTAGCGGGGAGCGGAGAGACCCAGTACTTC
D gene: TRBD2; clone size: .; J gene: TRBJ2-5; V gene: TRBV4-1; CDR3 protein: CASSLGTSWETQYF; CDR3 DNA: TGCGCCAGCAGCCTCGGGACTAGCTGGGAGACCCAGTACTTC
D gene: TRBD1; clone size: .; J gene: TRBJ2-6; V gene: TRBV4-1; CDR3 protein: CASSQGRGQGKSGANVLTF; CDR3 DNA: TGCGCCAGCAGCCAAGGGCGTGGACAGGGGAAGTCTGGGGCCAACGTCCTGACTTTC
D gene: TRBD2; clone size: few; J gene: TRBJ2-5; V gene: TRBV2; CDR3 protein: CASSGGAISETQYF; CDR3 DNA: TGTGCCAGCAGCGGGGGGGCGATTTCGGAGACCCAGTACTTC
D gene: .; clone size: .; J gene: TRBJ1-2; V gene: TRBV2; CDR3 protein: CASSEMSGSDGYTF; CDR3 DNA: TGTGCCAGCAGTGAGATGTCAGGGAGCGATGGCTACACCTTC
D gene: .; clone size: few; J gene: TRBJ2-1; V gene: TRBV29-1; CDR3 protein: CSVDKLDFENEQFF; CDR3 DNA: TGCAGCGTTGACAAACTAGATTTTGAGAATGAGCAGTTCTTC
D gene: .; clone size: .; J gene: TRBJ2-3; V gene: TRBV5-1; CDR3 protein: CASSLGRQRTDTQYF; CDR3 DNA: TGCGCCAGCAGCTTGGGGAGACAGCGAACAGATACGCAGTATTTT
D gene: .; clone size: .; J gene: TRBJ1-4; V gene: TRBV30; CDR3 protein: CALRPRSTNEKLFF; CDR3 DNA: TGTGCCTTGAGACCCAGGTCAACTAATGAAAAACTGTTTTTT
D gene: TRBD2; clone size: .; J gene: TRBJ2-7; V gene: TRBV19; CDR3 protein: CASSSGGTYEQYF; CDR3 DNA: TGTGCCAGTAGTTCGGGGGGAACCTACGAGCAGTACTTC
D gene: TRBD1; clone size: once; J gene: TRBJ2-3; V gene: TRBV6-5; CDR3 protein: CASRAGQGFTDTQYF; CDR3 DNA: TGTGCCAGCAGGGCCGGACAGGGCTTTACAGATACGCAGTATTTT
D gene: .; clone size: .; J gene: TRBJ1-2; V gene: TRBV7-9; CDR3 protein: CASSSRPVGGNGYTF; CDR3 DNA: TGTGCCAGCAGCTCCCGCCCGGTTGGGGGAAATGGCTACACCTTC
D gene: .; clone size: .; J gene: TRBJ1-5; V gene: TRBV30; CDR3 protein: CACKTGTSNQPQHF; CDR3 DNA: TGTGCCTGTAAGACAGGAACTAGCAATCAGCCCCAGCATTTT
D gene: TRBD1; clone size: .; J gene: TRBJ2-1; V gene: TRBV29-1; CDR3 protein: CSVVGQGAHNEQFF; CDR3 DNA: TGCAGCGTTGTCGGGCAGGGGGCCCACAATGAGCAGTTCTTC
D gene: .; clone size: once; J gene: TRBJ2-2; V gene: TRBV4-1; CDR3 protein: CASSQAGRGATGELFF; CDR3 DNA: TGCGCCAGCAGCCAAGCAGGCAGGGGGGCCACCGGGGAGCTGTTTTTT
D gene: TRBD2; clone size: .; J gene: TRBJ2-5; V gene: TRBV4-1; CDR3 protein: CASSQGSSGGVSETQYF; CDR3 DNA: TGCGCCAGCAGCCAAGGCTCTAGCGGTGGTGTTTCGGAGACCCAGTACTTC
D gene: .; clone size: once; J gene: TRBJ2-7; V gene: TRBV13; CDR3 protein: CASNLRGGYEQYF; CDR3 DNA: TGTGCCAGCAACCTCCGAGGGGGCTACGAGCAGTACTTC
D gene: .; clone size: .; J gene: TRBJ1-1; V gene: TRBV6-1; CDR3 protein: CASSLKDRTEAFF; CDR3 DNA: TGTGCCAGCAGCTTAAAAGACAGAACTGAAGCTTTCTTT
D gene: .; clone size: .; J gene: TRBJ2-5; V gene: TRBV15; CDR3 protein: CATSRDRETQYF; CDR3 DNA: TGTGCCACCAGCAGAGACAGAGAGACCCAGTACTTC
D gene: .; clone size: .; J gene: TRBJ2-7; V gene: TRBV27; CDR3 protein: CASSFGPFYEQYF; CDR3 DNA: TGTGCCAGCAGTTTTGGACCGTTCTACGAGCAGTACTTC
D gene: TRBD1; clone size: .; J gene: TRBJ2-1; V gene: TRBV30; CDR3 protein: CAWSRQGREQFF; CDR3 DNA: TGTGCCTGGAGTCGACAGGGGCGGGAGCAGTTCTTC
D gene: TRBD2; clone size: .; J gene: TRBJ2-2; V gene: TRBV4-2; CDR3 protein: CASSAQLAGGPFVGELFF; CDR3 DNA: TGTGCCAGCAGCGCGCAGCTAGCGGGGGGGCCGTTCGTTGGGGAGCTGTTTTTT
D gene: .; clone size: .; J gene: TRBJ1-1; V gene: TRBV6-5; CDR3 protein: CASRRRSERAFF; CDR3 DNA: TGTGCCAGCAGGAGAAGGTCAGAACGAGCTTTCTTT
D gene: .; clone size: .; J gene: TRBJ2-7; V gene: TRBV5-1; CDR3 protein: CASGDPGNSYEQYF; CDR3 DNA: TGCGCCAGCGGCGATCCAGGGAATTCCTACGAGCAGTACTTC
D gene: .; clone size: .; J gene: TRBJ2-5; V gene: TRBV7-2; CDR3 protein: CASSLNRETQYF; CDR3 DNA: TGTGCCAGCAGCTTAAACCGAGAGACCCAGTACTTC
D gene: .; clone size: few; J gene: TRBJ1-1; V gene: TRBV6-6; CDR3 protein: CASRVIFSEAFF; CDR3 DNA: TGTGCCAGCAGGGTCATTTTTTCTGAAGCTTTCTTT
D gene: .; clone size: .; J gene: TRBJ2-1; V gene: TRBV20-1; CDR3 protein: CSAPSYNEQFF; CDR3 DNA: TGCAGTGCCCCTTCCTACAATGAGCAGTTCTTC
D gene: TRBD1; clone size: once; J gene: TRBJ2-7; V gene: TRBV27; CDR3 protein: CASRRTGLYEQYF; CDR3 DNA: TGTGCCAGCCGTCGGACAGGCCTCTACGAGCAGTACTTC
D gene: .; clone size: few; J gene: TRBJ1-2; V gene: TRBV11-2; CDR3 protein: CDQWSYYGYTF; CDR3 DNA: TGTGATCAGTGGTCCTACTATGGCTACACCTTC
D gene: .; clone size: once; J gene: TRBJ1-6; V gene: TRBV2; CDR3 protein: CASRAQGMGMNSPLHF; CDR3 DNA: TGTGCCAGCAGGGCACAGGGTATGGGTATGAATTCACCCCTCCACTTT
D gene: TRBD1; clone size: .; J gene: TRBJ2-2; V gene: TRBV2; CDR3 protein: CASSAQGARHTGELFF; CDR3 DNA: TGTGCCAGCAGTGCACAGGGGGCGCGTCACACCGGGGAGCTGTTTTTT
D gene: TRBD1; clone size: few; J gene: TRBJ1-4; V gene: TRBV29-1; CDR3 protein: CSVAGQGVEKLFF; CDR3 DNA: TGCAGCGTGGCCGGACAGGGGGTTGAAAAACTGTTTTTT
D gene: .; clone size: many; J gene: TRBJ2-6; V gene: TRBV7-9; CDR3 protein: CASSLRGSGANVLTF; CDR3 DNA: TGTGCCAGCAGCTTACGGGGGTCTGGGGCCAACGTCCTGACTTTC